The text below deals with one TCR beta chain. This study enrolled people aged roughly 18 to 100 from approximately 25 US geographic areas. Categorization into cohorts depended on clinical history that participants reported. This entry comes from a study of blood T cell repertoires in COVID-19. Study at large: Sources were T cells, B-cell-depleted T cells, or PBMCs; the material itself was cDNA or gDNA.

The germline V and J ends were trimmed by 3 bases and 7 bases, with 12 bases remaining between them. This CDR3 is 14 amino acids long. Germline V gene data show CDR1 as MNHEY and CDR2 as SMNVEV (reference sequence). In the original analysis: Amplification with reference gene primers provided the estimates of nucleated cell counts. Sequencing used immunoSEQ multiplex PCR; TCRdb keeps in-frame clones, though not all of them. From that table come the V and J calls and clone size; the DNA was used to work out D and trimming. The data hold a few hundred thousand clones, with 90% observed a single time. The V gene is TRBV27, the J gene TRBJ1-4; the D gene is possibly TRBD1 (5 bases). Material: PBMCs or T cells enriched from blood (not recorded which). This receptor was obtained from a woman in her late teens or twenties with acute COVID-19. The CDR3, as DNA: TGTGCCAGCAGTTTTCGGGCGGGGGTTGAAAAACTGTTTTTT. This codes for CASSFRAGVEKLFF.